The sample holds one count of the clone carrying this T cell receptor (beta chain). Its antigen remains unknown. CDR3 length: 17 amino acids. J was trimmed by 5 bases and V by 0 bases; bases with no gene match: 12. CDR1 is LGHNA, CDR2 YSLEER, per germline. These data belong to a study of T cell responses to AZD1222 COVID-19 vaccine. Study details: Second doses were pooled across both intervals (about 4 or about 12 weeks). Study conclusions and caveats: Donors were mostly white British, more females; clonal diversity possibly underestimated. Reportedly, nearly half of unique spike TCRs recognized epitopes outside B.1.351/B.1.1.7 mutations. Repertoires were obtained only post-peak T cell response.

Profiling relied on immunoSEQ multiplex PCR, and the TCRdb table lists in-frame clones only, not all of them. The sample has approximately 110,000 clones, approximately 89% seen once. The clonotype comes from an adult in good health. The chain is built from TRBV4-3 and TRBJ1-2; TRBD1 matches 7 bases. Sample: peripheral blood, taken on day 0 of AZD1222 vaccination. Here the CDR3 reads CASSQDQRQGERYGYTF. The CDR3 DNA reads TGCGCCAGCAGCCAAGATCAGAGACAGGGAGAGCGATATGGCTACACCTTC.